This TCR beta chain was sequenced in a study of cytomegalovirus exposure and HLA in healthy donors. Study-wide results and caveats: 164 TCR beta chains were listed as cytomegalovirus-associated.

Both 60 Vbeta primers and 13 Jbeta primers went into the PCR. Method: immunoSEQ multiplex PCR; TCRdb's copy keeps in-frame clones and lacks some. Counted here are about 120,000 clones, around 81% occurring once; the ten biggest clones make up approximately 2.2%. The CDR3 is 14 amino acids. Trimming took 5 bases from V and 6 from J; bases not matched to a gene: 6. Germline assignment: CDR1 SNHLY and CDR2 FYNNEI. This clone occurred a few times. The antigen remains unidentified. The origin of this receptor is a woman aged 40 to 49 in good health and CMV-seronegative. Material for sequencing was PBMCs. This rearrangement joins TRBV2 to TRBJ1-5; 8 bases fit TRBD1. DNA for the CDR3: TGTGCCAGCAGTAGACAGGGGTTAAGTCAGCCCCAGCATTTT. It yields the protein CASSRQGLSQPQHF.